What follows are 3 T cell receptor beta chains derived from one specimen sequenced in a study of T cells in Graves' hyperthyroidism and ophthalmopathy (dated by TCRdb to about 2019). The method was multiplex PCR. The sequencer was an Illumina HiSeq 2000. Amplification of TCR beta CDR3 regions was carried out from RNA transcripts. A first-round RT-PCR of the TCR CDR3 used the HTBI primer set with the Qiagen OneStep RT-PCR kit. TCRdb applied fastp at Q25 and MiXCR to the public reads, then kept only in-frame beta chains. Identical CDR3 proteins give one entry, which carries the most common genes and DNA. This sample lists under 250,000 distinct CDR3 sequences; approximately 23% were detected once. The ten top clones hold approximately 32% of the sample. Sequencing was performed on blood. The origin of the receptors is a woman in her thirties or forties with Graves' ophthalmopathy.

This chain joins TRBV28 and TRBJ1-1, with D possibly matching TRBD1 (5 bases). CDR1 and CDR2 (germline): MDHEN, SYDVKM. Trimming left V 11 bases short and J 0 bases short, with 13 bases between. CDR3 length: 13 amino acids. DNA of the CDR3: TGTGCCTGGAGAGAGGGGATGAACACTGAAGCTTTCTTT. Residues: CAWREGMNTEAFF.

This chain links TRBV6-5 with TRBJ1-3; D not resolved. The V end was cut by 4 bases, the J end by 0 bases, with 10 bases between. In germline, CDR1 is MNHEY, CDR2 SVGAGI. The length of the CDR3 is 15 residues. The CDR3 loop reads CASSSWASSGNTIYF. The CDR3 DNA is TGTGCCAGCAGTTCCTGGGCCTCCTCTGGAAACACCATATATTTT.

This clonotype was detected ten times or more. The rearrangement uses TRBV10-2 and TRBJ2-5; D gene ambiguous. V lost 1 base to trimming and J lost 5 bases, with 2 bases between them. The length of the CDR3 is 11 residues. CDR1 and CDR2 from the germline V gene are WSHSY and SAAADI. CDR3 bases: TGCGCCAGCAGTGAGTTTGAGACCCAGTACTTC. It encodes CASSEFETQYF.